These 32 T cell receptor beta chains share one sample of origin, sequenced in a study of metastatic and nonmetastatic thyroid tumors (dated by TCRdb to 2018 to 2020). Before undergoing thyroid surgery, none of the patients had been given any kind of treatment. The library was prepared using PCR. This sample was sequenced with an Illumina HiSeq 4000. Using fastp at Q25 and MiXCR, TCRdb reprocessed the public reads and kept productive beta chains. The sample yields 45,000 to 65,000 clones; 20% to 25% were counted once. About 4.1% of the sample comes from the top ten. Source material: blood. These receptors all stem from a female donor with papillary thyroid cancer or a benign thyroid nodule (not recorded which). Some clones in this sample may be carry-over from other donors' samples.

The sample holds many counts of this clone. This chain uses TRBV3-1 with TRBJ2-3; D unclear. CDR1 and CDR2 (germline): LGHDT, YNNKEL (reference sequence). This CDR3 comprises 16 residues. With 4 bases removed from V and 2 bases from J, the gap between germline ends came to 16 bases. CDR3: CASSPGYDQATDTQYF. CDR3 nucleotides: TGTGCCAGCAGCCCCGGCTACGACCAAGCCACAGATACGCAGTATTTT.

To note about this clone: In this CDR3 the conserved last residue, phenylalanine or tryptophan, is missing, so a read error is likely. The chain couples TRBV6-5 to TRBJ2-4; D is unclear. CDR3 length equals 13 residues. Per germline, CDR1 MNHEY and CDR2 SVGAGI. V was shortened by 8 bases and J by 9 bases, with 17 bases between the two germline ends. CDR3 DNA sequence: TGTGCCAGCCGGTCCGGGCCTAGAACCATTCAGTACTGC. This translates into CASRSGPRTIQYC.

This clone occurred a few times. This sequence may be a read error, since a much larger clone differs from it by one base. This same CDR3 is encoded by further DNA sequences in the sample. The chain recombines TRBV20-1 with TRBJ2-2, with 9 nucleotides matching TRBD2. The germline gives CDR1 DFQATT, CDR2 SNEGSKA (reference sequence). The CDR3 sequence is 14 residues long. The CDR3 nucleotides are TGCAGTGCTAGAAGGCGGGGGGGCACCGGTGAGCTGTTTTTT. Its protein is CSARRRGGTGELFF.

This clone has at least ten counts. The rearrangement joins TRBV5-4 to TRBJ2-5, with D possibly being TRBD2 (6 bases). The V gene lost 6 bases and the J gene lost 4 bases, with 19 bases spanning the gap. The CDR3 spans 15 residues. The germline CDR1 and CDR2 sequences are SGHNT and YYREEE (reference sequence). The CDR3 nucleotides are TGTGCCAGCAAAAGGGCTGGAGGGGTGGGAGAGACCCAGTACTTC. It encodes CASKRAGGVGETQYF.

This clone has a count of ten or more. Within the sample, other DNA sequences also encode this same CDR3. J is TRBJ1-2 and V is TRBV3-1; the match to TRBD1 covers 8 bases. The ends lost 4 bases at V and 2 bases at J; junction bases unmatched: 0. Per the germline V gene, CDR1 is LGHDT and CDR2 is YNNKEL (reference sequence). CDR3 length: 13 residues. The DNA of the CDR3 is TGTGCCAGCAGCCGACAGGGGAACTATGGCTACACCTTC. Its protein product is CASSRQGNYGYTF.

This clone has a count of ten or more. This rearrangement joins TRBV11-3 to TRBJ2-3, with unresolved D. The ends were cut back, 1 base at V and 4 bases at J, with 12 bases in the middle. The germline gives CDR1 SGHNT, CDR2 YENEEA. This CDR3 spans 15 amino acids. The CDR3 DNA reads TGTGCCAGCAGCTTAGGGGGTGGAGTCGCAGATACGCAGTATTTT. This gives the protein CASSLGGGVADTQYF.

This clone showed up just once. V is TRBV7-8 and J is TRBJ2-1; tentative D call: TRBD1 (5 bases). The V end was cut by 3 bases, the J end by 7 bases, with 16 bases between. Germline loops: CDR1 SGHVS, CDR2 FQNEAQ. The CDR3 is 15 amino acids. Here the CDR3 reads CASSFQEGVKNEQFF. In nucleotides, the CDR3 is TGTGCCAGCAGCTTTCAGGAAGGGGTGAAAAATGAGCAGTTCTTC.

Ten or more counts support this clone. The V and J genes are TRBV6-1 and TRBJ2-5; 9 bases line up with TRBD2. V dropped 6 bases and J dropped 4; count of bases not matched to a gene: 12. CDR1 and CDR2 from the germline V gene are MNHNS and SASEGT. This CDR3 has 16 residues. CDR3 in DNA: TGTGCCAGCAGAGCGGGAGGATCGCTGGGGGCAGAGACCCAGTACTTC. It translates to CASRAGGSLGAETQYF.

This clone was counted ten times or more. This rearrangement joins TRBV4-1 to TRBJ2-5; 8 positions agree with TRBD1. V lost 1 base to trimming and J lost 4 bases; unmatched junction nucleotides: 2. The CDR3 spans 14 residues. Germline loops: CDR1 MGHRA, CDR2 YSYEKL. The CDR3 is CASSQGRGRETQYF. The CDR3 DNA reads TGCGCCAGCAGCCAAGGCAGGGGGCGAGAGACCCAGTACTTC.

Ten or more counts support this clone. The rearrangement links TRBV20-1 to TRBJ1-5; D not resolved. The ends were cut back, 2 bases at V and 1 base at J, with 6 bases in the middle. The CDR3 has 13 residues. Germline V gene data show CDR1 as DFQATT and CDR2 as SNEGSKA (reference sequence). DNA for the CDR3: TGCAGTGCTAGACCGGAAAGCAATCAGCCCCAGCATTTT. This translates into CSARPESNQPQHF.

This clone showed up many times. No conserved phenylalanine or tryptophan ends this CDR3, so it is likely a read error. J is TRBJ1-2 and V is TRBV6-1; D is unclear. The CDR3 loop spans 13 amino acids. CDR1 and CDR2 (germline): MNHNS, SASEGT. Trimming removed 4 bases at V and 5 bases at J, with 11 bases between. The CDR3 reads CASSAAGGYGYTL. CDR3 in DNA: TGTGCCAGCAGTGCGGCGGGAGGTTATGGCTACACCCTC.

This clone was detected many times. The chain links TRBV28 to TRBJ2-3; D not certain. V shed 6 bases and J shed 2 bases, with 6 bases lying between them. CDR1 is MDHEN, CDR2 SYDVKM, per germline. The CDR3 has 12 residues. CDR3 residues: CASSPNTDTQYF. Written as DNA, the CDR3 is TGTGCCAGCAGCCCTAACACAGATACGCAGTATTTT.

The table lists this clone with many counts. The chain recombines TRBV28 with TRBJ2-5, with D perhaps matching TRBD1 or TRBD2 (5 bases each). Germline V gene data show CDR1 as MDHEN and CDR2 as SYDVKM. The CDR3 length is 16 residues. Trimming left V 4 bases short and J 2 bases short, with 17 bases between. The CDR3 region is CASSWARERQQETQYF. The CDR3 nucleotides read TGTGCCAGCAGTTGGGCAAGGGAGAGACAGCAAGAGACCCAGTACTTC.

This clone was seen ten or more times. CDR3 sequence: CSASSSSYNSPLHF. CDR3 DNA: TGCAGTGCTAGCTCGAGCTCCTATAATTCACCCCTCCACTTT. J is TRBJ1-6 and V is TRBV20-1; no clear D. This CDR3 comprises 14 residues. The germline V and J ends were trimmed by 3 bases and 0 bases, with 6 bases remaining between them. In germline, CDR1 is DFQATT, CDR2 SNEGSKA (reference sequence).

With respect to this clone: An end of the junction differs from the germline gene, which may be a read error. The chain has TRBV4-1 and TRBJ2-2, with TRBD2 matching over 9 bases. CDR1 is MGHRA, CDR2 YSYEKL, per germline. CDR3 length: 15 amino acids. CDR3 sequence reads: CASSHGLANSGELFF. The CDR3, as DNA: TGCGCCAGCAGCCATGGACTAGCGAACAGCGGGGAGCTGTTTTTT.

This clone has a count of ten or more. The chain carries TRBV10-3 and TRBJ1-1; 7 bases map to TRBD1. Germline V lookup: CDR1 ENHRY, CDR2 SYGVKD. V trimming: 5 bases; J trimming: 3 bases; junction bases outside the gene matches: 6. This CDR3 comprises 14 residues. CDR3 in DNA: TGTGCCATCAGTCGACAGGGTGGGGACACTGAAGCTTTCTTT. Amino acid sequence: CAISRQGGDTEAFF.

This clone was seen repeatedly, ten times or more. The chain links TRBV5-4 to TRBJ1-2, with unresolved D. V lost 4 bases and J lost 4, with 11 bases in between. Germline CDR1 reads SGHNT; CDR2 reads YYREEE (reference sequence). The CDR3 covers 13 residues. Here the CDR3 reads CASSVGELYGYTF. For the CDR3, the DNA is TGTGCCAGCAGCGTCGGGGAGCTCTATGGCTACACCTTC.

This clone has a handful of counts. A much larger clone is a single base away; this may be a read error. This chain connects TRBV20-1 to TRBJ2-5, with unresolved D. The germline V and J ends were trimmed by 0 bases and 8 bases, with 4 bases remaining between them. This CDR3 has 10 residues. Per the germline V gene, CDR1 is DFQATT and CDR2 is SNEGSKA (reference sequence). Written as DNA, the CDR3 is TGCAGTGCTAGAGATGATACCCAGTACTTC. It yields the protein CSARDDTQYF.

This clone was seen a handful of times. One end of the junction varies from germline; a read error may be responsible. The chain recombines TRBV15 with TRBJ1-5; no reliable D call. The CDR3 is made up of 15 amino acids. The germline CDR1 and CDR2 sequences are LNHNV and YYDKDF (reference sequence). In DNA, the CDR3 is TGTGCCACCAGTCGAATAGGAAAGGGCAGTCAGACCCAGCATTTT. It translates to CATSRIGKGSQTQHF.

This clone was detected many times. The chain recombines TRBV30 with TRBJ1-3; 7 bases are shared with TRBD1. CDR3 length: 14 amino acids. Losses at the gene ends were 1 base for V and 7 bases for J; bases not matched to a gene: 7. Germline V CDR1 and CDR2: GTSNPN, SVGIG (reference sequence). CDR3 coding DNA: TGTGCCTGGAGTGCCAGGGGGGTCGGCAACACCATATATTTT. It is translated as CAWSARGVGNTIYF.

This clone came up many times. The V and J genes are TRBV20-1 and TRBJ1-6, with D uncertain. Trimming removed 5 bases from V and 10 bases from J, with 15 bases in between. The length of the CDR3 is 13 residues. CDR1 DFQATT and CDR2 SNEGSKA come from the germline V gene (reference sequence). The CDR3 DNA reads TGCAGTGCTCGAACACAGAGCGACTCACCCCTCCACTTT. It codes for CSARTQSDSPLHF.

In its sample, this clone was seen many times. The chain has TRBV2 and TRBJ2-7; D remains unclear. The length of the CDR3 is 10 residues. The V gene's germline CDR1 is SNHLY and CDR2 FYNNEI. V was trimmed by 7 bases and J by 3 bases, leaving 4 bases between them. The chain's CDR3 is CASNDYEQYF. For the CDR3, the DNA is TGTGCCAGCAACGACTACGAGCAGTACTTC.

This clone has at least ten counts. The V and J genes are TRBV18 and TRBJ1-3; no clear D gene. Germline values: CDR1 KGHSH, CDR2 LQKENI. This CDR3 spans 14 amino acids. Trimming removed 0 bases from V and 3 bases from J, with 6 bases in between. The CDR3 nucleotides are TGTGCCAGCTCACCACCGCCAGATGGAAACACCATATATTTT. As protein: CASSPPPDGNTIYF. Filled out from reference TRBV18 and TRBJ1-3, the complete variable domain reads NAGVMQNPRHLVRRRGQEARLRCSPMKGHSHVYWYRQLPEEGLKFMVYLQKENIIDESGMPKERFSAEFPKEGPSILRIQQVVRGDSAAYFCASSPPPDGNTIYFGEGSWLTVV.

Concerning this clone itself: The same CDR3 is also encoded by other DNA sequences in this sample. The chain is built from TRBV20-1 and TRBJ2-7, with 7 bases that match TRBD2. The CDR3 loop spans 16 amino acids. Trimming cost V 6 bases and J 2 bases; bases outside gene matches: 16. CDR1 is DFQATT, CDR2 SNEGSKA, per germline (reference sequence). This CDR3 reads CSASGTTGVNPYEQYF. CDR3 sequence (DNA): TGCAGTGCCTCAGGGACTACAGGTGTGAACCCCTACGAGCAGTACTTC.

At least ten counts were recorded for this clone. The chain uses TRBV3-1 and TRBJ2-2; D perhaps matches TRBD2 (6 bases). The V and J ends lost 1 base and 6 bases respectively, with 6 bases between them. Germline-derived CDR1 and CDR2 are LGHDT and YNNKEL (reference sequence). The CDR3 spans 13 residues. CDR3 amino acids: CASSQGGAGELFF. The DNA of the CDR3 is TGTGCCAGCAGCCAAGGGGGGGCCGGGGAGCTGTTTTTT.

There are a few counts of this clone. The junction differs from germline at one of its ends, possibly a read error. The chain joins TRBV6-2 or TRBV6-3 to TRBJ2-5; 7 bases agree with TRBD2. The CDR3 totals 15 residues. CDR1 and CDR2 from the germline V gene are MNHEY and SVGEGT. Here the CDR3 DNA reads TGTGCCTGCAGTAGAAGCGGGGCCCCAGGGGAGACCCAGTACTTC. Encoded protein: CACSRSGAPGETQYF.

This clone occurred a few times. Since a much larger clone is just one base distant, this may be a read error. The chain carries TRBV6-1 and TRBJ1-6, with 8 bases lining up with TRBD1. There are 14 residues in the CDR3. The V segment lost 7 bases and the J segment 6 bases; nucleotides outside the gene matches: 5. Germline V gene data show CDR1 as MNHNS and CDR2 as SASEGT. The CDR3 nucleotides are TGTGCCAGCACCCGGACAGGGTCTAATTCACCCCTCCACTTT. Its translation is CASTRTGSNSPLHF.

Many counts were recorded for this clone. V and J are TRBV20-1 and TRBJ1-3; weak D call: TRBD1 (6 bases). The CDR3 length is 16 residues. V was pared by 1 base and J by 0 bases, with 13 bases between. The germline gives CDR1 DFQATT, CDR2 SNEGSKA (reference sequence). CDR3 DNA sequence: TGCAGTGCTAGAGCGACAGGCCTAAGCTCTGGAAACACCATATATTTT. This gives the protein CSARATGLSSGNTIYF.

In this sample, this clone turned up many times. This chain links TRBV12-3 or TRBV12-4 with TRBJ1-1; possibly TRBD1 for D (5 bases). Trimming removed 8 bases at V and 3 bases at J, with 16 bases between. This CDR3 is 14 amino acids long. The CDR3 coding sequence is TGTGCCAGCCATAAAGGGGCATCGGACACTGAAGCTTTCTTT. Translated: CASHKGASDTEAFF.

This clone appeared many times. The junction differs from germline at one of its ends, possibly a read error. The chain recombines TRBV6-1 with TRBJ2-5; 9 bases line up with TRBD2. Germline V gives CDR1 MNHNS, CDR2 SASEGT. The CDR3 is 14 residues long. In DNA form, the CDR3 reads TGTGCCGGCAGATTAGCGGGAGAGGGAGAGACCCAGTACTTC. Its translation: CAGRLAGEGETQYF.

This clone was found many times. The chain employs TRBV5-1 and TRBJ2-2; TRBD2 aligns across 9 bases. The V and J ends lost 4 bases and 5 bases, in that order; junction bases with no gene match: 6. The CDR3 spans 15 residues. The germline gives CDR1 SGHRS, CDR2 YFSETQ. The CDR3 reads CASSLSGLATGELFF. DNA for the CDR3: TGCGCCAGCAGCCTTTCGGGACTAGCTACCGGGGAGCTGTTTTTT.

This clone was detected many times. The V call is TRBV6-1, the J call TRBJ1-1, with D possibly matching TRBD1 (6 bases). CDR3 length equals 15 residues. V was clipped by 3 bases and J by 1 base, with 12 bases between them. Germline CDR1 reads MNHNS; CDR2 reads SASEGT. CDR3 in DNA: TGTGCCAGCAGTGAGTATGAACAGGGGAACACTGAAGCTTTCTTT. Protein sequence: CASSEYEQGNTEAFF.